These 22 T cell receptor beta chains were all obtained from the same sample, sequenced in a study of blood T cell repertoires in COVID-19. Libraries were prepared by immunoSEQ multiplex PCR; TCRdb keeps only in-frame clonotypes and omits some of them. The table includes over 70,000 clones, around 90% detected once. Sample: peripheral blood. Receptor source: a human donor with active COVID-19. The donor label of this sample is uncertain.

This clone was found once. The chain joins TRBV5-1 to TRBJ1-2, with a weak D call TRBD1 (5 bases). The germline V gene encodes CDR1 SGHRS and CDR2 YFSETQ. V was clipped by 5 bases and J by 4 bases, with 18 bases between them. This CDR3 has 15 amino acids. The CDR3 DNA reads TGCGCCAGCAGAGATGGAGGGGCAGTAAGCTATGGCTACACCTTC. It encodes CASRDGGAVSYGYTF.

This chain uses TRBV6-5 with TRBJ1-1; 12 bases agree with TRBD1. The germline V gene encodes CDR1 MNHEY and CDR2 SVGAGI. The CDR3 runs 15 residues. The CDR3 reads CHAQGQGAWSTEAFF. As DNA, the CDR3 is TGTCACGCTCAGGGACAGGGGGCCTGGAGCACTGAAGCTTTCTTT.

V is TRBV24-1 and J is TRBJ2-4; 7 nucleotides line up with TRBD1. Germline assignment: CDR1 KGHDR and CDR2 SFDVKD. There are 15 residues in the CDR3. The junction had 9 bases not matched to a gene; V was cut back by 4 bases and J by 7 bases. The CDR3 DNA follows: TGTGCCACCAGTGAAACCGGGACAGTGGGGAACATTCAGTACTTC. Translation gives CATSETGTVGNIQYF.

The rearrangement links TRBV5-6 to TRBJ1-2; tentative D call: TRBD1 (5 bases). Trimming shortened V by 3 bases and J by 7 bases, and 7 bases separated the two germline ends. Germline CDR1 reads SGHDT; CDR2 reads YYEEEE. The CDR3 sequence is 11 residues long. The CDR3 sequence is CASSYDSGYTF. The CDR3 coding sequence is TGTGCCAGCAGCTACGACAGTGGCTACACCTTC.

The chain links TRBV6-5 to TRBJ2-2, with D possibly matching TRBD2 (6 bases). Per germline, CDR1 MNHEY and CDR2 SVGAGI. The ends were cut back, 2 bases at V and 1 base at J, with 11 bases in the middle. The CDR3 sequence is 16 residues long. In DNA form, the CDR3 reads TGTGCCAGCAGTTACGGAGGGACGGTGAACACCGGGGAGCTGTTTTTT. Translating it yields CASSYGGTVNTGELFF.

This chain links TRBV6-5 with TRBJ1-3; tentative D call: TRBD1 (6 bases). The CDR3 is 14 amino acids. CDR1 and CDR2 from the germline V gene are MNHEY and SVGAGI. V gave up 4 bases and J gave up 2 bases, with 9 bases separating them. In nucleotides, the CDR3 is TGTGCCAGCAGTTCCGGACAGACTGGAAACACCATATATTTT. Amino acids: CASSSGQTGNTIYF.

This sequence joins TRBV7-9 and TRBJ1-1; 11 bases fit TRBD1. Germline values: CDR1 SEHNR, CDR2 FQNEAQ (reference sequence). The V and J ends lost 5 bases and 1 base, in that order; junction bases with no gene match: 12. This CDR3 is built from 18 residues. The CDR3 DNA reads TGTGCCAGCAGCCGTCCCGGGACAGGGGGGGAAGCGAACACTGAAGCTTTCTTT. This gives the protein CASSRPGTGGEANTEAFF.

Points on this clone: One end of the junction is discordant with germline, which a read error may explain. Here the CDR3 reads CASSSGAGGSETQYF. DNA for the CDR3: TGTGCTAGCAGCTCGGGGGCAGGGGGCTCGGAGACCCAGTACTTC. The chain has TRBV7-7 and TRBJ2-5; the match to TRBD1 covers 8 bases. The CDR3 sequence is 15 residues long. The germline CDR1 and CDR2 sequences are SSHAT and FNYEAQ (reference sequence).

The chain links TRBV3-1 (or the pseudogene TRBV3-2) to TRBJ2-3; no reliable D call. V was trimmed by 0 bases and J by 3 bases, leaving 10 bases between them. This CDR3 contains 15 residues. CDR1 and CDR2 (germline): LGHDT, YNNKEL (reference sequence). CDR3 coding DNA: TGTGCCAGCAGCCAAGATTACCAGGCTACAGATACGCAGTATTTT. Translation gives CASSQDYQATDTQYF.

The V gene is TRBV4-3, the J gene TRBJ2-7; 8 bases are a match to TRBD1. V shed 1 base, J shed 2 bases, and the junction held 1 base outside the gene matches. The CDR3 is 14 residues long. CDR1 is LGHNA and CDR2 is YSLEER in the germline V gene. CDR3 sequence: CASSQGTGPYEQYF. CDR3 DNA sequence: TGCGCCAGCAGCCAAGGGACAGGGCCCTACGAGCAGTACTTC.

About this clone itself: An end of the junction differs from the germline gene, which may be a read error. V gene TRBV3-1 (or the pseudogene TRBV3-2) combines with J gene TRBJ1-6, with TRBD1 as a possible D gene (6 bases). Germline-derived CDR1 and CDR2 are LGHDT and YNNKEL (reference sequence). The CDR3 loop spans 15 amino acids. CDR3 nucleotides: TGTGCCAGCAGACAAGGGGGGGGCCCCTCACCACCCCTCCACTTT. Amino acid sequence: CASRQGGGPSPPLHF.

This chain uses TRBV12-3 or TRBV12-4 with TRBJ2-1; 7 bases line up with TRBD2. V was pared by 7 bases and J by 10 bases, with 4 bases of the junction left unmatched. CDR3 length: 11 residues. Here the CDR3 reads CASIKGLEQFF. CDR3 sequence (DNA): TGTGCCAGCATTAAGGGACTAGAGCAGTTCTTC.

The V gene is TRBV28, the J gene TRBJ1-3; maybe TRBD1 (6 bases). Germline V lookup: CDR1 MDHEN, CDR2 SYDVKM. The CDR3 covers 13 residues. V gave up 6 bases and J gave up 4 bases, with 10 bases separating them. The CDR3 here is CASRRGTGNTIYF. In DNA, the CDR3 is TGTGCCAGCAGGAGAGGGACAGGAAACACCATATATTTT.

V and J are TRBV27 and TRBJ1-5; no clear D gene. The CDR3 has 11 residues. V was trimmed by 5 bases and J by 3 bases, leaving 2 bases between them. Germline CDR1 reads MNHEY; CDR2 reads SMNVEV (reference sequence). For the CDR3, the DNA is TGTGCCAGCAGTCACAATCAGCCCCAGCATTTT. Its protein is CASSHNQPQHF.

This clone was counted between two and nine times. The chain is built from TRBV5-3 and TRBJ2-7; 7 nucleotides match TRBD1. TRBV5-3 counts as an open reading frame of uncertain function. Trimming cost V 1 base and J 4 bases; bases outside gene matches: 8. The CDR3 contains 15 residues. The CDR3 loop reads CARSLQTGRGYEQYF. CDR3 sequence (DNA): TGTGCCAGAAGCTTGCAGACAGGGAGAGGGTACGAGCAGTACTTC.

The chain employs TRBV6-5 and TRBJ2-3, with 9 bases fitting TRBD1. Germline CDR1 reads MNHEY; CDR2 reads SVGAGI. Trimming cost V 6 bases and J 0 bases; bases outside gene matches: 4. The CDR3 has 15 residues. The CDR3: CASSHGTGSTDTQYF. CDR3 nucleotide sequence: TGTGCCAGCAGCCATGGGACAGGGAGCACAGATACGCAGTATTTT.

The chain combines TRBV2 with TRBJ1-1; maybe TRBD1 (5 bases). This CDR3 spans 11 amino acids. V lost 6 bases to trimming and J lost 6 bases, with 8 bases between them. CDR1 and CDR2 from the germline V gene are SNHLY and FYNNEI. The chain's CDR3 is CASSRTSEAFF. The CDR3 DNA sequence: TGTGCCAGCAGCAGGACATCTGAAGCTTTCTTT.

This chain links TRBV3-1 (or the pseudogene TRBV3-2) with TRBJ1-3; 8 positions agree with TRBD1. From germline, CDR1 is LGHDT and CDR2 YNNKEL (reference sequence). V gave up 4 bases and J gave up 4 bases; unmatched junction bases: 12. This CDR3 region has 17 residues. For the CDR3, the DNA is TGTGCCAGCAGCCGAACTCAAACAGGGGGAGCGGGAAACACCATATATTTT. Translation: CASSRTQTGGAGNTIYF.

As DNA, the CDR3 is TGTGCCAGCAGCACGGGACTACTAGCGGGGGCGGAGACCCAGTACTTC. Translated, it gives CASSTGLLAGAETQYF. The chain employs TRBV5-5 and TRBJ2-5, with 11 bases identical to TRBD2. Germline CDR1 is SGHKS and CDR2 is YYEKEE (reference sequence). This CDR3 has 16 residues. J gave up 5 bases and V 4 bases, and 10 bases lay outside the gene matches.

The rearrangement uses TRBV28 and TRBJ1-1, with D hard to call. V was trimmed by 5 bases and J by 4 bases, leaving 14 bases between them. The germline gives CDR1 MDHEN, CDR2 SYDVKM. The CDR3 contains 14 residues. CDR3 sequence (DNA): TGTGCCAGCAGTCCACGCGGTCCCCCCACTGAAGCTTTCTTT. It specifies CASSPRGPPTEAFF.

The chain has TRBV3-1 (or the pseudogene TRBV3-2) and TRBJ2-7; maybe TRBD1 (6 bases). The V end lost 0 bases, the J end lost 5 bases, and 11 bases lay between the germline ends. Looked up from germline, CDR1 is LGHDT and CDR2 is YNNKEL (reference sequence). CDR3 length: 14 amino acids. CDR3 sequence: CASSQDLTGNEQYF. For the CDR3, the DNA is TGTGCCAGCAGCCAAGATCTAACAGGGAACGAGCAGTACTTC.

The DNA for the CDR3 is TGCGCCAGCAGCTTCCGAGGAGGGACAGTACTTAGGGGCACAGATACGCAGTATTTT. It translates to CASSFRGGTVLRGTDTQYF. The chain joins TRBV5-1 to TRBJ2-3, with a tentative D call TRBD1 (7 bases). The CDR3 totals 19 residues. V lost 2 bases, J lost 1 base, and 23 bases lay in between. Germline CDR1 is SGHRS and CDR2 is YFSETQ.